This TCR beta chain was sequenced during a study of blood T cell repertoires in COVID-19. Turning to the study itself: The United States, Italy and Spain supplied acute and convalescent COVID-19 samples. T cells, B-cell-depleted T cells, or PBMCs provided the cDNA or gDNA that served as material.

Details on this clone: One junction end disagrees with the germline gene, perhaps due to a read error.

Original processing methods: Reference gene primer amplification gave nucleated cell count estimates. The method was immunoSEQ multiplex PCR; TCRdb's version includes in-frame clones alone and lacks a portion of them. The V and J calls and clone size are taken from that table; D and trimming were inferred from the DNA. The sample carries about 190,000 clones, 84% recorded once. This CDR3 comprises 12 residues. Germline V gene sequence: CDR1 LGHDT, CDR2 YNNKEL (reference sequence). V gene TRBV3-1 (or the pseudogene TRBV3-2) combines with J gene TRBJ1-2; TRBD1 agrees at 7 bases. The sample consisted of peripheral blood. The TCR comes from a human donor in a cohort sampled during active COVID-19. In DNA, the CDR3 is TGTGCCAGCAGCCAGGGACAGCGGGCGCTCTCCTTC. This gives the protein CASSQGQRALSF.